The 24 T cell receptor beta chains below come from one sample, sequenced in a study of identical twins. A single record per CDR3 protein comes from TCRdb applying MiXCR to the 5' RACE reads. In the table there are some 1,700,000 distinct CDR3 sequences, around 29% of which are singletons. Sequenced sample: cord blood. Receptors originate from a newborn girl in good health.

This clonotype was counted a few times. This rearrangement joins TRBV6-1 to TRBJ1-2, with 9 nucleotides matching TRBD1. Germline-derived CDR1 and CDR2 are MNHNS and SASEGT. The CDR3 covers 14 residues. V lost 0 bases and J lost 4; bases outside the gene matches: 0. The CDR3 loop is CASSEAGQGYGYTF. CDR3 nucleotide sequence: TGTGCCAGCAGTGAAGCGGGACAGGGCTATGGCTACACCTTC.

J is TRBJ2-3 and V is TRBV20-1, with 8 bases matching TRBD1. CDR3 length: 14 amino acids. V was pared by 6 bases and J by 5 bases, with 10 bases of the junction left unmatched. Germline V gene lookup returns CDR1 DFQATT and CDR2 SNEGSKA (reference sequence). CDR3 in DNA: TGCAGTGCCACGGACAGGGTCGTGAGAGATACGCAGTATTTT. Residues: CSATDRVVRDTQYF.

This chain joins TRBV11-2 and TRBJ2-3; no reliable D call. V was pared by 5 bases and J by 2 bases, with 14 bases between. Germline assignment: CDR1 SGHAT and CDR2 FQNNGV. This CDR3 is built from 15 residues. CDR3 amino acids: CASSPIRTATDTQYF. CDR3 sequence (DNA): TGTGCCAGCAGCCCGATCCGGACCGCCACAGATACGCAGTATTTT.

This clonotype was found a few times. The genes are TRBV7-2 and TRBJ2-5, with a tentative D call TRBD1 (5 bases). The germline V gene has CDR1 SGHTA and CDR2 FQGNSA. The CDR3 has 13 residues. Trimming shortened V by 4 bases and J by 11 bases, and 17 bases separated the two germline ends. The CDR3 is CASSSQGPLEQYF. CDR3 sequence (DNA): TGTGCCAGCAGCTCTCAGGGTCCCCTGGAGCAGTACTTC.

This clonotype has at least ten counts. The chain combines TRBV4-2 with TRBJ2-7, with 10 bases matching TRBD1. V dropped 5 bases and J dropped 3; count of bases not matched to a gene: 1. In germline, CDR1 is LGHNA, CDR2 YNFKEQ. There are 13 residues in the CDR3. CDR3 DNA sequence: TGTGCCAGCAGCGGGACAGGGGTCTACGAGCAGTACTTC. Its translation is CASSGTGVYEQYF.

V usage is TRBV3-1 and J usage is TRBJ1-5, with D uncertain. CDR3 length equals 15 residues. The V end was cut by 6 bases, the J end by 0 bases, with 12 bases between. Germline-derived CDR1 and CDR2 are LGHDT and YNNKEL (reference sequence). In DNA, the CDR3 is TGTGCCAGCAGAACAACACGGGGTAGCAATCAGCCCCAGCATTTT. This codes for CASRTTRGSNQPQHF.

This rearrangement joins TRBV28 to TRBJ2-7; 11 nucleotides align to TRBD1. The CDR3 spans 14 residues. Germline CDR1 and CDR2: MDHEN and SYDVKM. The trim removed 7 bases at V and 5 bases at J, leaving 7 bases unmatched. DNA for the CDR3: TGTGCCAGCACCTGGACAGGGGGCGAAGACGAGCAGTACTTC. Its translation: CASTWTGGEDEQYF.

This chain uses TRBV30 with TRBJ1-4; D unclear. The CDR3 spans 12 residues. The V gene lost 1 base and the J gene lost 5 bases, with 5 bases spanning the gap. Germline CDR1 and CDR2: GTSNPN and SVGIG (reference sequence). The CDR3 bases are TGTGCCTGGAGTGGGCTGAATGAAAAACTGTTTTTT. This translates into CAWSGLNEKLFF.

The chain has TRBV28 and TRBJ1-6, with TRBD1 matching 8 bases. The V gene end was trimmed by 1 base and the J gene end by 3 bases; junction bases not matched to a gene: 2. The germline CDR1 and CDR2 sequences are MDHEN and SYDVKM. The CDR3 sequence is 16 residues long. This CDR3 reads CASSLFGTGYNSPLHF. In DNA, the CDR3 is TGTGCCAGCAGTTTATTTGGGACAGGCTATAATTCACCCCTCCACTTT.

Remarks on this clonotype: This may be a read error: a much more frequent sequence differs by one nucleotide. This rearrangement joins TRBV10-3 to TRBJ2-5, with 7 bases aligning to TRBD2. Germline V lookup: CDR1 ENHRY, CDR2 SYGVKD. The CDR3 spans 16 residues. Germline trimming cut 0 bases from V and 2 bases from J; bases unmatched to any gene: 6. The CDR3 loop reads CAISESTRLAQETQYF. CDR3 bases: TGTGCCATCAGTGAGTCGACGAGACTAGCACAAGAGACCCAGTACTTC.

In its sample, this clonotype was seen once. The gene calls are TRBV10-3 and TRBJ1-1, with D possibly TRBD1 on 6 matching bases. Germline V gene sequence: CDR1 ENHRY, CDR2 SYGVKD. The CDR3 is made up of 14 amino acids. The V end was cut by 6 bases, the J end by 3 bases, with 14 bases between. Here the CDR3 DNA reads TGTGCCATCAGGGGGGCCCGGGGGGACACTGAAGCTTTCTTT. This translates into CAIRGARGDTEAFF.

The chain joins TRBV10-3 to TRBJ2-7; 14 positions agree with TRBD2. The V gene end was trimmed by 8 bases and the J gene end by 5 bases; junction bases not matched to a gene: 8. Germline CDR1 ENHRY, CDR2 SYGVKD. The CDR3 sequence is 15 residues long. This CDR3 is CAIGRGTSGRHEQYF. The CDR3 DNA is TGTGCCATCGGTAGAGGGACTAGCGGGAGACACGAGCAGTACTTC.

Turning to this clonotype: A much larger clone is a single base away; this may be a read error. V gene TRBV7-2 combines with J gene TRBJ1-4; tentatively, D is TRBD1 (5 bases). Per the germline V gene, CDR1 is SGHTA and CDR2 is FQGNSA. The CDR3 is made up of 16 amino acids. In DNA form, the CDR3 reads TGTGCCTGCAGCGGGTTACTCAGGGCAACTAATGAAAAACTGTTTTTT. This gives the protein CACSGLLRATNEKLFF.

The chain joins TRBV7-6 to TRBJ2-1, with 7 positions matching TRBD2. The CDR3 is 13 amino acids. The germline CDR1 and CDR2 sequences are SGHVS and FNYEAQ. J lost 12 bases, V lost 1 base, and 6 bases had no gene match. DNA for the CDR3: TGTGCCAGCAGCTTAGAGGGCAGGGAGGGGCAGTTCTTC. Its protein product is CASSLEGREGQFF.

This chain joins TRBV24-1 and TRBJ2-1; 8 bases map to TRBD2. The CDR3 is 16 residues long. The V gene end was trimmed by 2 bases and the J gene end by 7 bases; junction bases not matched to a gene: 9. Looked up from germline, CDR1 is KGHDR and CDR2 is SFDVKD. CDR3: CATSDSPGTSINEQFF. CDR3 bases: TGTGCCACCAGTGATTCCCCCGGGACTAGTATTAATGAGCAGTTCTTC.

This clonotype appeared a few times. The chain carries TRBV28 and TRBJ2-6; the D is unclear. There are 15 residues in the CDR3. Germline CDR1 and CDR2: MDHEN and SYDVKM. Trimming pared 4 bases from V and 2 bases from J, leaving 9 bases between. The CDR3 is CASSSSGTGANVLTF. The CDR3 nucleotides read TGTGCCAGCAGTTCCTCAGGAACTGGGGCCAACGTCCTGACTTTC.

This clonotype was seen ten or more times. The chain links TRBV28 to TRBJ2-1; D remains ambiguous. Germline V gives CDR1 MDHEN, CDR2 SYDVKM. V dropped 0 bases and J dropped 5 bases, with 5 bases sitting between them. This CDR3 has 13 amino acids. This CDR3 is CASSLWLNNEQFF. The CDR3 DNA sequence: TGTGCCAGCAGTTTATGGCTTAACAATGAGCAGTTCTTC.

This chain's CDR3 is CASHTSGGLNEQFF. CDR3 nucleotide sequence: TGTGCCAGTCATACTAGCGGGGGACTCAATGAGCAGTTCTTC. The V gene is TRBV6-2 or TRBV6-3, the J gene TRBJ2-1, with 11 bases matching TRBD2. The CDR3 extends over 14 amino acids. Germline lookup yields CDR1 MNHEY and CDR2 SVGEGT. With 9 bases clipped from V and 6 bases from J, the junction kept 7 bases outside the gene matches.

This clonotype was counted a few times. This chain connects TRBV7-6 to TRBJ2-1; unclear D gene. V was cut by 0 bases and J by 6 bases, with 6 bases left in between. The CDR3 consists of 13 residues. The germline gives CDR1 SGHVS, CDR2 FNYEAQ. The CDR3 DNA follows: TGTGCCAGCAGCTTAGCCCTACGCAATGAGCAGTTCTTC. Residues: CASSLALRNEQFF.

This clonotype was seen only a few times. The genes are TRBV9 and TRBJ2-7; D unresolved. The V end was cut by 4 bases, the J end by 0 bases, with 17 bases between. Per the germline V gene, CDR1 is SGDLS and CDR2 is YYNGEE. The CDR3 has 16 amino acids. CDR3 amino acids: CASSPRTELSSYEQYF. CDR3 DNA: TGTGCCAGCAGCCCCCGGACGGAACTAAGCTCCTACGAGCAGTACTTC.

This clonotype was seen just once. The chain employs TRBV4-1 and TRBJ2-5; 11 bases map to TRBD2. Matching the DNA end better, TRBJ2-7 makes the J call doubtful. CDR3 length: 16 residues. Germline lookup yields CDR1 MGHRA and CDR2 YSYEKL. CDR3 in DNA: TGCGCCAGCAGCCAGGAAAGACTAGCGGGAAACTACGAGCAGTACTTC. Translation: CASSQERLAGNYEQYF.

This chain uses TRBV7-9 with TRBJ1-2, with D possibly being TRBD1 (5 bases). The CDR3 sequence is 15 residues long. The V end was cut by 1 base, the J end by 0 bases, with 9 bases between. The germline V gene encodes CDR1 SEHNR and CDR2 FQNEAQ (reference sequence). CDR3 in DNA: TGTGCCAGCAGCTTAGACAGGATAGCTAACTATGGCTACACCTTC. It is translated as CASSLDRIANYGYTF.

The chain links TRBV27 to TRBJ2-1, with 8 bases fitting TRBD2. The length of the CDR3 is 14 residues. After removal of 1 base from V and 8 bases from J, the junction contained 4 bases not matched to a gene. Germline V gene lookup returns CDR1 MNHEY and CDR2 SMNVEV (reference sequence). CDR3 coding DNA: TGTGCCAGCAGTTTATTAGGGACTAGGGATGAGCAGTTCTTC. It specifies CASSLLGTRDEQFF.

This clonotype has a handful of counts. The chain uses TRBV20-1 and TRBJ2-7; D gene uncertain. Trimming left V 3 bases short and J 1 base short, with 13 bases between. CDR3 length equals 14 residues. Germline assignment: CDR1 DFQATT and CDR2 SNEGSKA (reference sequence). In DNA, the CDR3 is TGCAGTGCTAGTGCCCACCTTCTTTCCTACGAGCAGTACTTC. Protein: CSASAHLLSYEQYF.